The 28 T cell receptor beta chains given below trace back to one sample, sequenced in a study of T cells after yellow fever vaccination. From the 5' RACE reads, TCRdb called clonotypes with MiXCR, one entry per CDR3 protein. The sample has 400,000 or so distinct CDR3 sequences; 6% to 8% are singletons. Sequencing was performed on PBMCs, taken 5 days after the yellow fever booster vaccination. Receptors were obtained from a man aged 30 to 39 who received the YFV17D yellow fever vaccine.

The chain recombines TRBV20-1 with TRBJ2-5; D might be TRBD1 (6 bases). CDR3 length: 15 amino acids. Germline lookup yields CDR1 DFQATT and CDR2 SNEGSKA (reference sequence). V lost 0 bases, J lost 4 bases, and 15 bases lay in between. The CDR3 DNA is TGCAGTGCTAGAGATCAGGGGTGGGCATCAGAGACCCAGTACTTC. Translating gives CSARDQGWASETQYF.

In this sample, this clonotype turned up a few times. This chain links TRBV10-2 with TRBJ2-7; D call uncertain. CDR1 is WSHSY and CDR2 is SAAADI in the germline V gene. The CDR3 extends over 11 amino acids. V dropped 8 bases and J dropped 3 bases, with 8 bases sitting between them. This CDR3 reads CASFRGYEQYF. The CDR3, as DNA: TGCGCCAGCTTCAGAGGCTACGAGCAGTACTTC.

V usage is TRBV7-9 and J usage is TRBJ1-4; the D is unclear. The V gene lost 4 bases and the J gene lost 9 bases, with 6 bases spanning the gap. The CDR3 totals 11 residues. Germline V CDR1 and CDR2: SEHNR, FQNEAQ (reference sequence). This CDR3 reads CASSSIQKLFF. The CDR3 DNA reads TGTGCCAGCAGCTCCATTCAAAAACTGTTTTTT.

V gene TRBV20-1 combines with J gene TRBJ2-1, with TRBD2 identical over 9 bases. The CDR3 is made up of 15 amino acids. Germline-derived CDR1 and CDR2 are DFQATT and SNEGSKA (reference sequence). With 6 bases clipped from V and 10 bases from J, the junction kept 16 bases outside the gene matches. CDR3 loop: CSAQLELAGAREQFF. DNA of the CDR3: TGCAGTGCCCAGTTGGAGTTAGCGGGGGCTCGGGAGCAGTTCTTC.

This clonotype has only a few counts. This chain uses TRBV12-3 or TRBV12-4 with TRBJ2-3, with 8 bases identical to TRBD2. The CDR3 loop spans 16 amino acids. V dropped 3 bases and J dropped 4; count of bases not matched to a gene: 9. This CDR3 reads CASSFPAGALSDTQYF. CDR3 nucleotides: TGTGCCAGCAGTTTCCCAGCGGGAGCGTTGTCAGATACGCAGTATTTT.

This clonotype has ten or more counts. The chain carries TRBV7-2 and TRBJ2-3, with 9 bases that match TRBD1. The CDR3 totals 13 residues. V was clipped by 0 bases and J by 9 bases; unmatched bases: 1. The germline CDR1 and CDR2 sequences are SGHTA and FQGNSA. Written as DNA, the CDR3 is TGTGCCAGCAGCTTAGCTGGGACAGGGACGCAGTATTTT. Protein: CASSLAGTGTQYF.

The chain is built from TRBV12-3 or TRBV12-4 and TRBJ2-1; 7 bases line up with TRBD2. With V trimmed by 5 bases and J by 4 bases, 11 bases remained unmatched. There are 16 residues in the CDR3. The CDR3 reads CASSLRRAGEYNEQFF. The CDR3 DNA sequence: TGTGCCAGCAGTCTGCGAAGGGCGGGAGAATACAATGAGCAGTTCTTC.

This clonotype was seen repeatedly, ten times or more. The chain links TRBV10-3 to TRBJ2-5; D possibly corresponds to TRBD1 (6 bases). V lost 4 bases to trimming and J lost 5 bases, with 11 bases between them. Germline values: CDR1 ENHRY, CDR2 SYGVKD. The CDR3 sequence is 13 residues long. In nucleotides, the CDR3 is TGTGCCATCAGTGTCGGGCAGGGGGAGACCCAGTACTTC. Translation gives CAISVGQGETQYF.

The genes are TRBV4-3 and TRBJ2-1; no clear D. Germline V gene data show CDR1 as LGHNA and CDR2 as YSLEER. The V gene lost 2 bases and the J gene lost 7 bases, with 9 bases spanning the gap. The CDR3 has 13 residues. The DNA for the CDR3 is TGCGCCAGCAGCCAAACCAGCAGGAATGAGCAGTTCTTC. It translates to CASSQTSRNEQFF.

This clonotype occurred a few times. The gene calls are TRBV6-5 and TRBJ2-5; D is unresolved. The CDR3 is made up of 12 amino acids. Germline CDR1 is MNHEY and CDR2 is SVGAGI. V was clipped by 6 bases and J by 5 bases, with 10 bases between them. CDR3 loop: CASRTPSETQYF. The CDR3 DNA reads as TGTGCCAGCAGAACGCCCTCTGAGACCCAGTACTTC.

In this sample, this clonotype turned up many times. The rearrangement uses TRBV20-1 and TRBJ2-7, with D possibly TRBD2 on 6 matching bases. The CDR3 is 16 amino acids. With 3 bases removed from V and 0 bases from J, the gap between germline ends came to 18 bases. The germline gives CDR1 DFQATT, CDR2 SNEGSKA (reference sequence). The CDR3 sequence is CSAREILAISSYEQYF. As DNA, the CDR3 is TGCAGTGCTAGGGAAATCCTAGCGATCAGCTCCTACGAGCAGTACTTC.

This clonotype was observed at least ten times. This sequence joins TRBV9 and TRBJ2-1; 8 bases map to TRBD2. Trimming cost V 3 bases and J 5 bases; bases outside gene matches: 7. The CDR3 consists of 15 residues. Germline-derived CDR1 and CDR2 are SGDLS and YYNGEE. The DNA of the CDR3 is TGTGCCAGCAGCGCCCTCGGGACTAGTGACAATGAGCAGTTCTTC. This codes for CASSALGTSDNEQFF.

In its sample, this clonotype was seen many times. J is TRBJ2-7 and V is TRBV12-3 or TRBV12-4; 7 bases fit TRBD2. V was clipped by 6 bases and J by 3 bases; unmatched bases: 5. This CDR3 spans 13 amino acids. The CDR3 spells CASRTAGDYEQYF. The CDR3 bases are TGTGCCAGCAGAACCGCGGGAGACTACGAGCAGTACTTC.

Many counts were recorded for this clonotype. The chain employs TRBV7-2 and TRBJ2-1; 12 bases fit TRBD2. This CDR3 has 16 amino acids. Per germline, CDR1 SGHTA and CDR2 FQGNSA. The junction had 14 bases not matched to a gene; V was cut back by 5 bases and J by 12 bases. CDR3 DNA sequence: TGTGCCAGCAGCCTTACCGCTAGCGGGAGGGCGCGGGGGCAGTTCTTC. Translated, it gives CASSLTASGRARGQFF.

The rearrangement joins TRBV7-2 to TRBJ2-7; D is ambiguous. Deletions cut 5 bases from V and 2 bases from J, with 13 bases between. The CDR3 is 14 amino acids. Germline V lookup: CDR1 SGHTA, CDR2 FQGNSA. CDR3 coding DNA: TGTGCCAGCAGCCCCGAGGTTGAAGCCTACGAGCAGTACTTC. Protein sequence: CASSPEVEAYEQYF.

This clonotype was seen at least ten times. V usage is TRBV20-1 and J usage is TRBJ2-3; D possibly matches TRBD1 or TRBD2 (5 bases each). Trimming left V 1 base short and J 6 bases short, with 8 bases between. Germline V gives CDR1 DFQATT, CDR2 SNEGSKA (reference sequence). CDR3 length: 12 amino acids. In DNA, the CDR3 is TGCAGTGCTAGAGGAGGGGATGATACGCAGTATTTT. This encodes CSARGGDDTQYF.

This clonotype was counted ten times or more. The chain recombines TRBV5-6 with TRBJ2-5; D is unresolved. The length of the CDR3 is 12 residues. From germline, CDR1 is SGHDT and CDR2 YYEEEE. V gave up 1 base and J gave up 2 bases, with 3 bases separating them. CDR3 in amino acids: CASSLFQETQYF. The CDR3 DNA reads TGTGCCAGCAGCTTGTTTCAAGAGACCCAGTACTTC.

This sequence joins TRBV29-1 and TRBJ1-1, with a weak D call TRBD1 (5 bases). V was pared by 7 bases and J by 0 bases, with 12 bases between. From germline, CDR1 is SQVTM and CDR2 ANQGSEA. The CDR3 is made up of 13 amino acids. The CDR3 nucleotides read TGCAGCGGGTACGGGACGGTGAACACTGAAGCTTTCTTT. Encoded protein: CSGYGTVNTEAFF.

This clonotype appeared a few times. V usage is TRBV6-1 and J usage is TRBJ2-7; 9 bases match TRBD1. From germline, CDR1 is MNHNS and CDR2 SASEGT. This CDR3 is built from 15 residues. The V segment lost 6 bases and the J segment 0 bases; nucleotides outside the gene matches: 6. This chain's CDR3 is CASSRPTGGSYEQYF. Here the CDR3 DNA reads TGTGCCAGCAGCCGCCCGACAGGGGGCTCCTACGAGCAGTACTTC.

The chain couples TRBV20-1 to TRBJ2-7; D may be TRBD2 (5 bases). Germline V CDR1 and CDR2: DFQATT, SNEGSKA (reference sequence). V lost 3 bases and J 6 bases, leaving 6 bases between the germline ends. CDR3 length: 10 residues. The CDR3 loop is CSASAGEQYF. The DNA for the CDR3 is TGCAGTGCTAGTGCGGGCGAGCAGTACTTC.

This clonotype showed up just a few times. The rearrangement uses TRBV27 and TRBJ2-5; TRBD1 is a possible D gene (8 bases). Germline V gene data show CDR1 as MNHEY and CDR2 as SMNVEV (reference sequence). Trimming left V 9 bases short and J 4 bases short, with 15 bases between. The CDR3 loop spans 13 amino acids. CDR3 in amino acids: CARTDREGETQYF. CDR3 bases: TGTGCCAGGACGGACAGGGAGGGAGAGACCCAGTACTTC.

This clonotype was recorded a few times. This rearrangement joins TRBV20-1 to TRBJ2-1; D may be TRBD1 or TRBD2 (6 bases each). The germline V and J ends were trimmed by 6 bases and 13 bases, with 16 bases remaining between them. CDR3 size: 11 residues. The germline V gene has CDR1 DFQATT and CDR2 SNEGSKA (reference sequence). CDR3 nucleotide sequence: TGCAGTGCCCTTACTAGGGGGGTCCAGTTCTTC. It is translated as CSALTRGVQFF.

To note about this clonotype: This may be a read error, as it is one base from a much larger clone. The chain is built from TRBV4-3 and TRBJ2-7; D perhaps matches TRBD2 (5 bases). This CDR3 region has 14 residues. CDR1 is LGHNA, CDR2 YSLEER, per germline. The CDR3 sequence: CASNQEGRSYEQYF. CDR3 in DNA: TGCGCCAGCAACCAAGAGGGCAGATCCTACGAGCAGTACTTC.

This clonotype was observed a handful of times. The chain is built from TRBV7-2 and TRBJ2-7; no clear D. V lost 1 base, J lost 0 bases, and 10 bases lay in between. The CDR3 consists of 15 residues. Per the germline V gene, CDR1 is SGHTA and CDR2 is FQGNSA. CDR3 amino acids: CASSLDLRSSYEQYF. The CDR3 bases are TGTGCCAGCAGCTTAGATCTTAGGAGCTCCTACGAGCAGTACTTC.

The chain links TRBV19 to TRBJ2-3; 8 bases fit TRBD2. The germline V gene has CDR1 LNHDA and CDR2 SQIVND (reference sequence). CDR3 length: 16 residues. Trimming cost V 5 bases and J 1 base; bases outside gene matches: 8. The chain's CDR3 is CASSSQRGTRTDTQYF. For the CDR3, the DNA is TGTGCCAGTAGTTCCCAGCGGGGGACCCGCACAGATACGCAGTATTTT.

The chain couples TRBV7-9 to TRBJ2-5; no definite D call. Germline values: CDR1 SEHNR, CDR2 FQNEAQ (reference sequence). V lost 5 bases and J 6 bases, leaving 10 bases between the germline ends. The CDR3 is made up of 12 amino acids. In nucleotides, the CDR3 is TGTGCCAGCAGCCGAGACTTAAAGACCCAGTACTTC. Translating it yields CASSRDLKTQYF. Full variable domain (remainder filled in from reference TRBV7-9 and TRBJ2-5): DTGVSQNPRHKITKRGQNVTFRCDPISEHNRLYWYRQTLGQGPEFLTYFQNEAQLEKSRLLSDRFSAERPKGSFSTLEIQRTEQGDSAMYLCASSRDLKTQYFGPGTRLLVL.

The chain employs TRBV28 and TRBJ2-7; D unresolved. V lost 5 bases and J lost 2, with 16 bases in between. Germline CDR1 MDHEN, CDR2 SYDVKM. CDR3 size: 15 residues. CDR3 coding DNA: TGTGCCAGCAGTCGCCCCAGTCTGGGCCCCTACGAGCAGTACTTC. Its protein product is CASSRPSLGPYEQYF.

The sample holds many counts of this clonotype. DNA for the CDR3: TGTGCCAGCGTTTCATCGGGCGGGAGTTGGGCCGGGGAGCTGTTTTTT. Protein product: CASVSSGGSWAGELFF. This chain links TRBV11-2 with TRBJ2-2, with 7 nucleotides matching TRBD2. CDR1 and CDR2 from the germline V gene are SGHAT and FQNNGV. V dropped 8 bases and J dropped 6; count of bases not matched to a gene: 15. The CDR3 is 16 residues long.